Included here is one T cell receptor beta chain sequence, with context. This clonotype came up a few times. The antigen it recognizes is unknown. Per-base quality was not reported, and no clone a single base away is much larger than it. The library was generated by 5' RACE. The listed sequencing device is NextSeq 500. In the TCR library protocol, unique molecular identifiers were attached to individual cDNA molecules to correct for PCR bias and sequencing error. TCR alpha and beta chains were both sequenced, and the abundances of alpha and beta sequences in each sample were closely correlated with each other. The study's processing was this. Decombinator V4 was used to annotate the V gene, J gene and CDR3 of the TCR sequences. Expanded TCRs were defined as changing significantly between any two time points under a Poisson model with p below 0.0001. Abundances of TCRs were expressed as counts per million after normalisation to the total number of TCRs sequenced in each sample. MAIT TCRs were defined by TRAV1-2 paired with TRAJ12, TRAJ20 or TRAJ33, and iNKT TCRs by TRAV10 paired with TRAJ18. VDJdb, accessed 1 November 2021, was searched for CMV, EBV and SARS-CoV-2 annotated TCRs, excluding TCRs annotated for multiple antigens. Using fastp trimming at Q25 and MiXCR clonotype assembly, TCRdb reanalyzed the public sequencing data and kept in-frame beta chains. All rows with the same CDR3 protein become a single entry with the most common DNA and genes. The V and J calls were not made by the authors but by TCRdb's processing. In all, the sample holds tens of thousands of distinct CDR3 sequences, and about 11% of those were seen once. The top ten hold less than 3.5% of the sample.

The data derive from a study of early T cells in non-severe SARS-CoV-2 infection listed by TCRdb under 2021. Background on the whole study: TCR sequencing used bulk RNA from unsorted whole blood, so alpha and beta chains could not be paired. General study outcomes and caveats: Matching against VDJdb was skewed toward anti-spike CD8 responses, likely underestimated virus-specific expansions, and missed private and CD4 specificities.

Germline trimming amounts to 0 bases on V and 4 bases on J, with 14 as the count of junction bases outside the gene matches. The CDR3, cysteine through phenylalanine, is 21 amino acids long. The retained sequence is limited to the CDR3, 63 bases, with the frame set at the first base. CDR1 and CDR2 are drawn from the germline V gene (reference sequence): LGHDT, YNNKEL. A case-control design nested within a healthcare worker cohort in London, UK, was used, with weekly nasopharyngeal swab PCR tests and blood sampling performed. Healthcare workers were enrolled in the week of the UK lockdown, from 23 to 31 March 2020, and were followed every week for up to about 16 weeks.

The sample consisted of whole blood, taken at baseline. The chain is made from TRBV3-1 and TRBJ2-2; TRBD2 agrees with 13 junctional bases. The receptor was isolated from an adult who was a healthcare worker with PCR-confirmed SARS-CoV-2 infection or an uninfected control (not recorded which). The CDR3 corresponds to CASSQDTRTSGGSSGTGELFF. The DNA sequence is TGTGCCAGCAGCCAAGATACCAGGACTAGCGGGGGATCCTCGGGCACCGGGGAGCTGTTTTTT.